A single sample gave rise to the 12 T cell receptor beta chains below, sequenced in a study of shared clonotypes between healthy human individuals. TCRdb keeps only in-frame clones here, not all; method: immunoSEQ multiplex PCR. The table lists about 2 million clones, approximately 94% of them singletons, with 0.95% to 1.5% in the top ten. It was CD45RO-negative cells, positively selected for CCR7, that made up naive CD8 cells, with terminally differentiated effector memory CD45RA+ cells excluded. Sample: naive CD8+ T cells sorted from blood. All receptors come from a man between 18 and 35 years old in good health.

V is TRBV23-1 and J is TRBJ2-7; D is undetermined. TRBV23-1 has ORF status, its function being uncertain. This CDR3 has 14 amino acids. The ends were cut back, 4 bases at V and 2 bases at J, with 12 bases in the middle. CDR3 nucleotide sequence: TGCGCCAGCAGTCTTACGACTGGAACCTACGAGCAGTACTTC. This encodes CASSLTTGTYEQYF.

This chain uses TRBV2 with TRBJ2-5; D may be TRBD1 (6 bases). Germline CDR1 SNHLY, CDR2 FYNNEI. This CDR3 spans 15 amino acids. Trimming shortened V by 1 base and J by 1 base, and 10 bases separated the two germline ends. CDR3 sequence (DNA): TGTGCCAGCAGTGAAGGCAACAGGGCCCAAGAGACCCAGTACTTC. This translates into CASSEGNRAQETQYF.

The chain is built from TRBV2 and TRBJ1-1; no clear D gene. Between the trimmed V and J ends, which lost 6 bases and 5 bases, there was a span of 7 bases. Germline V gives CDR1 SNHLY, CDR2 FYNNEI. This CDR3 contains 11 residues. The CDR3 region has the DNA TGTGCCAGCAGCCCAGTGACTGAAGCTTTCTTT. This sequence encodes CASSPVTEAFF.

About this clone itself: At the DNA level, this CDR3 is encoded by other sequences in the same sample as well. This chain uses TRBV6-5 with TRBJ2-2; D is ambiguous. The CDR3 has 14 amino acids. Germline V gene sequence: CDR1 MNHEY, CDR2 SVGAGI. The germline V and J ends were trimmed by 0 bases and 4 bases, with 6 bases remaining between them. CDR3 bases: TGTGCCAGCAGTTACTCCCCAGCCACCGGGGAGCTGTTTTTT. This translates into CASSYSPATGELFF.

The chain links TRBV27 to TRBJ2-5; 12 bases are shared with TRBD1. After removal of 5 bases from V and 5 bases from J, the junction contained 9 bases not matched to a gene. Looked up from germline, CDR1 is MNHEY and CDR2 is SMNVEV (reference sequence). The CDR3 length is 16 residues. For the CDR3, the DNA is TGTGCCAGCAGTCAAACCGGGACAGGGGGCGCGGAGACCCAGTACTTC. This gives the protein CASSQTGTGGAETQYF.

This rearrangement joins TRBV30 to TRBJ1-2; 11 positions match TRBD1. CDR1 and CDR2 from the germline V gene are GTSNPN and SVGIG (reference sequence). The CDR3 runs 15 residues. The ends lost 8 bases at V and 0 bases at J; junction bases unmatched: 8. The CDR3 sequence: CASRDRGGTNYGYTF. The CDR3 nucleotides read TGTGCCAGCCGGGACAGGGGGGGAACTAACTATGGCTACACCTTC.

The chain is built from TRBV27 and TRBJ2-1, with 11 bases matching TRBD2. Germline CDR1 is MNHEY and CDR2 is SMNVEV (reference sequence). J was trimmed by 4 bases and V by 2 bases; bases with no gene match: 4. The CDR3 contains 16 residues. The CDR3 region is CASSLMGTSGYNEQFF. The CDR3 DNA reads TGTGCCAGCAGTTTAATGGGGACTAGCGGTTACAATGAGCAGTTCTTC.

In this sample, this clone turned up a few times. Other nucleotide sequences from this sample produce the same CDR3. The rearrangement uses TRBV15 and TRBJ2-7; D remains ambiguous. There are 12 residues in the CDR3. Trimming cost V 0 bases and J 3 bases, with 3 bases left between them. Per the germline V gene, CDR1 is LNHNV and CDR2 is YYDKDF (reference sequence). The CDR3 reads CATSRDRYEQYF. In DNA, the CDR3 is TGTGCCACCAGCAGAGATCGCTACGAGCAGTACTTC.

This chain links TRBV5-1 with TRBJ2-7, with D possibly being TRBD2 (6 bases). Germline CDR1 and CDR2: SGHRS and YFSETQ. The length of the CDR3 is 14 residues. V was shortened by 4 bases and J by 5 bases, with 16 bases between the two germline ends. The CDR3 DNA reads TGCGCCAGCAGCCAGATGGGTCTAGCGAACGAGCAGTACTTC. Translating it yields CASSQMGLANEQYF.

The rearrangement uses TRBV7-9 and TRBJ2-7, with 11 positions matching TRBD2. The germline V gene has CDR1 SEHNR and CDR2 FQNEAQ (reference sequence). The CDR3 has 14 amino acids. The junction had 2 bases not matched to a gene; V was cut back by 5 bases and J by 2 bases. CDR3 DNA sequence: TGTGCCAGCAGCCCGGGACTAGCGGCCTACGAGCAGTACTTC. Its protein is CASSPGLAAYEQYF.

This chain connects TRBV6-5 to TRBJ2-7, with 10 bases that match TRBD2. Germline lookup yields CDR1 MNHEY and CDR2 SVGAGI. The CDR3 has 14 amino acids. J gave up 2 bases and V 6 bases, and 4 bases lay outside the gene matches. The CDR3 DNA reads as TGTGCCAGCAGAACAGCGGGAGGGCCCTACGAGCAGTACTTC. Translating it yields CASRTAGGPYEQYF.

The J gene is TRBJ2-7, the V gene TRBV11-2; D uncertain. Germline loops: CDR1 SGHAT, CDR2 FQNNGV. There are 14 residues in the CDR3. Deletions cut 7 bases from V and 3 bases from J, with 16 bases between. This CDR3 reads CASTIGQTFYEQYF. The CDR3 DNA is TGTGCCAGCACCATTGGCCAGACCTTCTACGAGCAGTACTTC.